The rows below give T cell receptor beta chains drawn from one sample of a study of early T cells in non-severe SARS-CoV-2 infection. TCRdb independently ran MiXCR on the 5' RACE reads; one entry per CDR3 protein. Seen here are about 52,000 distinct CDR3 sequences, approximately 6.2% observed once, and the top ten hold 3% to 4%. Sequences were obtained from whole blood. The receptors were sampled from an adult who was a healthcare worker with PCR-confirmed SARS-CoV-2 infection or an uninfected control (not recorded which). The CDR3 runs from the conserved cysteine through the conserved F or W. The D gene is left open where the match is weak. Some rows have no size entry. The others give once, few or many, or a class for an expanded clone.

many | TRBJ1-2 | TRBD1 | TRBV4-3 | CASSQVDRVDSYTF | TGCGCCAGCAGCCAAGTGGACAGGGTTGATAGCTACACCTTC
- | TRBJ2-3 | TRBD1 | TRBV5-1 | CASSWTGGGTDTQYF | TGCGCCAGCAGCTGGACAGGGGGCGGGACAGATACGCAGTATTTT
- | TRBJ2-3 | - | TRBV7-2 | CASSLLGGAASTDTQYF | TGTGCCAGCAGCTTATTAGGCGGGGCTGCTAGCACAGATACGCAGTATTTT
- | TRBJ2-2 | TRBD2 | TRBV3-1 | CASKRRTSGGPGELFF | TGTGCCAGCAAGAGACGGACTAGCGGGGGCCCCGGGGAGCTGTTTTTT
- | TRBJ2-7 | - | TRBV20-1 | CSARPSLAVSSYEQYF | TGCAGTGCTAGACCCTCCCTGGCGGTTAGCTCCTACGAGCAGTACTTC
many | TRBJ1-3 | TRBD1 | TRBV4-1 | CASSRTGQGGNTIYF | TGCGCCAGCAGCCGAACGGGACAGGGCGGAAACACCATATATTTT
many | TRBJ2-7 | - | TRBV7-2 | CASSFRTQSYEQYF | TGTGCCAGCAGCTTCAGGACACAATCCTACGAGCAGTACTTC
many | TRBJ2-7 | TRBD2 | TRBV6-2/TRBV6-3 | CASRPLPFRAGHEQYF | TGTGCCAGCAGACCTCTACCGTTTAGAGCGGGGCACGAGCAGTACTTC
few | TRBJ1-5 | - | TRBV7-9 | CASSLEGSNQPQHF | TGTGCCAGCAGCTTAGAGGGTAGTAATCAGCCCCAGCATTTT
- | TRBJ2-7 | TRBD2 | TRBV5-4 | CASSLSSGRYEQYF | TGTGCCAGCAGCTTATCCAGCGGGAGATACGAGCAGTACTTC
few | TRBJ1-4 | - | TRBV28 | CASTSPGLGEKLFF | TGTGCCAGCACCTCCCCCGGATTGGGTGAAAAACTGTTTTTT
- | TRBJ2-1 | TRBD1 | TRBV19 | CASSPEGDRGYNEQFF | TGTGCCAGTAGTCCCGAGGGGGACAGGGGGTACAATGAGCAGTTCTTC
few | TRBJ2-5 | - | TRBV5-5 | CASSLDSSGTRTQYF | TGTGCCAGCAGCTTGGATTCGTCAGGGACAAGGACCCAGTACTTC
- | TRBJ1-6 | - | TRBV18 | CASSPLEDSPLHF | TGTGCCAGCTCACCACTGGAGGATTCACCCCTCCACTTT
- | TRBJ2-5 | TRBD1 | TRBV12-3/TRBV12-4 | CASSPWTGKETQYF | TGTGCCAGCAGTCCCTGGACAGGGAAAGAGACCCAGTACTTC
many | TRBJ1-2 | - | TRBV7-9 | CASSLQGRYGYTF | TGTGCCAGCAGCTTACAGGGCCGGTATGGCTACACCTTC
few | TRBJ1-1 | - | TRBV20-1 | CSGGQTNTEAFF | TGCAGTGGGGGCCAGACGAACACTGAAGCTTTCTTT
many | TRBJ2-3 | TRBD1 | TRBV27 | CASSLSARGLDTQYF | TGTGCCAGCAGTTTATCGGCCAGGGGGCTTGATACGCAGTATTTT
many | TRBJ2-3 | - | TRBV4-3 | CASSQAGQGLGTDTQYF | TGCGCCAGCAGCCAAGCGGGCCAGGGTCTAGGCACAGATACGCAGTATTTT
many | TRBJ1-3 | - | TRBV30 | CAWSSFGGRGGNTIYF | TGTGCCTGGAGTTCCTTTGGGGGAAGGGGCGGAAACACCATATATTTT
many | TRBJ1-6 | TRBD1 | TRBV28 | CASSPGQRATYNSPLHF | TGTGCCAGCAGCCCGGGACAGCGGGCAACCTATAATTCACCCCTCCACTTT
many | TRBJ2-3 | - | TRBV6-1 | CASSATGWYTQYF | TGTGCCAGCAGTGCTACCGGGTGGTATACGCAGTATTTT
- | TRBJ2-2 | - | TRBV10-1 | CASSPRGLTGELFF | TGCGCCAGCAGCCCCCGAGGCCTTACCGGGGAGCTGTTTTTT
few | TRBJ1-3 | - | TRBV11-2 | CASSSPRISGNTIYF | TGTGCCAGCAGCTCTCCCAGGATCTCTGGAAACACCATATATTTT
many | TRBJ1-5 | TRBD1 | TRBV7-9 | CASSLGGGTGVSNQPQHF | TGTGCCAGCAGCTTAGGCGGTGGGACAGGGGTTAGCAATCAGCCCCAGCATTTT
- | TRBJ1-6 | TRBD1 | TRBV6-4 | CASSIGTGNSPLHF | TGTGCCAGCAGTATCGGGACAGGCAATTCACCCCTCCACTTT
few | TRBJ2-7 | TRBD2 | TRBV2 | CASSTSGGSEQYF | TGTGCCAGCAGTACCTCGGGGGGGAGTGAGCAGTACTTC
- | TRBJ2-1 | - | TRBV20-1 | CSARDRSYNEQFF | TGCAGTGCTAGAGATAGAAGCTACAATGAGCAGTTCTTC
- | TRBJ1-2 | - | TRBV21-1 | CASSGPADSRETF | TGTGCCAGCAGCGGGCCGGCAGACAGCCGAGAGACCTTC
few | TRBJ2-3 | TRBD1 | TRBV5-5 | CASSPTPGTGPDTQYF | TGTGCCAGCAGCCCAACCCCCGGGACAGGGCCAGATACGCAGTATTTT
few | TRBJ2-2 | TRBD1 | TRBV5-6 | CASSLSGQVSTGELFF | TGTGCCAGCAGCTTATCGGGACAGGTCAGCACCGGGGAGCTGTTTTTT
many | TRBJ2-7 | TRBD2 | TRBV28 | CASSLLAGESYEQYF | TGTGCCAGCAGCTTACTAGCGGGGGAGTCCTACGAGCAGTACTTC
many | TRBJ1-1 | - | TRBV6-2/TRBV6-3 | CASSYSDPTEAFF | TGTGCCAGCAGTTACTCGGACCCCACTGAAGCTTTCTTT
many | TRBJ2-5 | TRBD1 | TRBV12-3/TRBV12-4 | CASSPTTGARGETQYF | TGTGCCAGCAGTCCGACGACAGGGGCTCGAGGGGAGACCCAGTACTTC
many | TRBJ1-6 | - | TRBV12-3/TRBV12-4 | CASSLKGGGSPLHF | TGTGCCAGCAGTTTGAAGGGTGGCGGTTCACCCCTCCACTTT
many | TRBJ2-5 | - | TRBV19 | CASSMMGAQSQETQYF | TGTGCCAGTAGTATGATGGGAGCTCAATCCCAAGAGACCCAGTACTTC
many | TRBJ2-5 | TRBD1 | TRBV12-3/TRBV12-4 | CASSFGTGGGGQETQYF | TGTGCCAGCAGTTTTGGGACAGGGGGCGGGGGCCAAGAGACCCAGTACTTC
few | TRBJ1-1 | - | TRBV29-1 | CSVRTENTEAFF | TGCAGCGTTCGAACCGAGAACACTGAAGCTTTCTTT
many | TRBJ2-1 | - | TRBV7-9 | CASARTYNEQFF | TGTGCCAGCGCCCGAACCTACAATGAGCAGTTCTTC
few | TRBJ1-3 | - | TRBV11-2 | CASSMTQPGNTIYF | TGTGCCAGCAGCATGACCCAGCCAGGAAACACCATATATTTT
- | TRBJ2-5 | - | TRBV12-3/TRBV12-4 | CASSYDSRGGETQYF | TGTGCCAGCAGTTACGATTCGCGGGGCGGGGAGACCCAGTACTTC
many | TRBJ2-1 | TRBD1 | TRBV18 | CASSPPTGGPYNEQFF | TGTGCCAGCTCACCACCGACAGGGGGACCCTACAATGAGCAGTTCTTC